These 25 T cell receptor beta chains were sequenced from one sample in a study of regulatory T cells in long-lasting Graves disease (dated by TCRdb to the early 2020s). Receptors were amplified or captured by multiplex PCR. TCRdb lists the instrument as Illumina HiSeq 4000. iRepertoire HTBI primers and Arm-PCR amplification of CDR3 regions were used to construct TCR beta libraries. TCRdb reanalyzed the raw reads on its own, using fastp at Q25 for trimming and MiXCR for clone calling, and kept in-frame beta chains. Rows with one shared CDR3 protein collapse into an entry with the most common genes and DNA. This sample holds 350,000 to 550,000 distinct CDR3 sequences; more than 13% were observed only once. The ten largest account for approximately 15% of the sample. The sample's time point label, in plain terms: newly diagnosed GD, antithyroid drugs for less than 3 months. RNA was extracted from PBMCs in TRIzol for both TCR sequencing and RNA sequencing.

The same sample was also studied in work on T cells in Graves' hyperthyroidism and ophthalmopathy.

The specimen was peripheral blood mononuclear cells (PBMCs), collected at new diagnosis, from a patient treated with antithyroid drugs. The receptors shown here come from a woman between 25 and 40 years old with Graves disease. Donor details come from another sample of the same person, matched by shared clones.

The V and J genes are TRBV28 and TRBJ2-4; 9 bases are shared with TRBD1. The J segment lost 2 bases and the V segment lost 3 bases, leaving 2 bases of the junction unmatched. CDR1 and CDR2 from the germline V gene are MDHEN and SYDVKM. CDR3 length: 15 amino acids. This chain's CDR3 is CASSLGQGSKNIQYF. CDR3 in DNA: TGTGCCAGCAGTTTGGGACAGGGATCCAAAAACATTCAGTACTTC.

This clonotype was observed at least ten times. The gene calls are TRBV27 and TRBJ1-1; 8 bases are shared with TRBD1. The CDR3 loop spans 15 amino acids. Trimming removed 5 bases from V and 1 base from J; junction bases left unmatched: 6. Germline V CDR1 and CDR2: MNHEY, SMNVEV (reference sequence). The CDR3 DNA follows: TGTGCCAGCAGTACCTCGACAGGGGAGAACACTGAAGCTTTCTTT. Protein product: CASSTSTGENTEAFF.

A word on this clonotype: One end of the junction varies from germline; a read error may be responsible. The V and J genes are TRBV15 and TRBJ2-7; TRBD2 matches 10 bases. Germline V gives CDR1 LNHNV, CDR2 YYDKDF (reference sequence). The CDR3 consists of 13 residues. In DNA, the CDR3 is TGTGCCGTGCGACTAGCGGGCACCTACGAGCAGCACTTC. Translated: CAVRLAGTYEQHF.

This clonotype appeared a few times. This sequence joins TRBV9 and TRBJ1-2; D may be TRBD1 (5 bases). The CDR3 consists of 13 residues. Germline V gene sequence: CDR1 SGDLS, CDR2 YYNGEE. V lost 3 bases and J 5 bases, leaving 11 bases between the germline ends. The chain's CDR3 is CASSARVDYGYTF. As DNA, the CDR3 is TGTGCCAGCAGCGCCAGGGTGGATTATGGCTACACCTTC.

At least ten counts were recorded for this clonotype. The CDR3 DNA reads as TGTGCCAGCAGCTTGAAGTTGTGGGGAACCTACAATGAGCAGTTCTTC. Amino acid sequence: CASSLKLWGTYNEQFF. V gene TRBV5-8 combines with J gene TRBJ2-1; D remains ambiguous. From germline, CDR1 is SGHTS and CDR2 YDEGEE. Deletions cut 1 base from V and 2 bases from J, with 13 bases between. The CDR3 covers 16 residues.

The table lists this clonotype with many counts. J is TRBJ1-1 and V is TRBV3-1; no clear D. The germline gives CDR1 LGHDT, CDR2 YNNKEL (reference sequence). There are 14 residues in the CDR3. Trimming took 2 bases from V and 10 from J, leaving 17 bases between them. This CDR3 reads CASSQPGVLSGAFF. CDR3 coding DNA: TGTGCCAGCAGCCAACCTGGGGTGCTGTCTGGAGCTTTCTTT.

This clonotype has ten or more counts. V gene TRBV18 combines with J gene TRBJ1-1; D unclear. The ends were cut back, 1 base at V and 1 base at J, with 7 bases in the middle. The CDR3 totals 14 residues. Per germline, CDR1 KGHSH and CDR2 LQKENI. The CDR3 here is CASSPQGPNTEAFF. CDR3 DNA: TGTGCCAGCTCACCACAGGGCCCGAACACTGAAGCTTTCTTT.

The chain combines TRBV20-1 with TRBJ2-7; 10 nucleotides line up with TRBD2. The J segment lost 2 bases and the V segment lost 3 bases, leaving 1 base of the junction unmatched. Germline CDR1 DFQATT, CDR2 SNEGSKA (reference sequence). This CDR3 comprises 13 residues. The CDR3 protein is CSASSGRAYEQYF. As DNA, the CDR3 is TGCAGTGCTAGCAGCGGGAGGGCCTACGAGCAGTACTTC.

This clonotype turned up a few times. The CDR3 loop is CASRGWTDMNTEAFF. The CDR3 DNA reads as TGTGCCAGCAGGGGGTGGACAGACATGAACACTGAAGCTTTCTTT. This chain joins TRBV6-2 or TRBV6-3 and TRBJ1-1, with D perhaps matching TRBD1 (6 bases). The germline gives CDR1 MNHEY, CDR2 SVGEGT. The CDR3 loop spans 15 amino acids. V was cut by 6 bases and J by 0 bases, with 14 bases left in between.

The rearrangement uses TRBV9 and TRBJ2-5; D might be TRBD1 (6 bases). V dropped 4 bases and J dropped 5 bases, with 12 bases sitting between them. Germline V gene lookup returns CDR1 SGDLS and CDR2 YYNGEE. This CDR3 has 13 amino acids. This CDR3 is CASSKGVGETQYF. The CDR3 DNA reads as TGTGCCAGCAGCAAGGGGGTTGGGGAGACCCAGTACTTC.

This clonotype was counted between two and nine times. The gene calls are TRBV10-3 and TRBJ2-5; tentative D call: TRBD2 (7 bases). The germline CDR1 and CDR2 sequences are ENHRY and SYGVKD. V was shortened by 4 bases and J by 5 bases, with 11 bases between the two germline ends. CDR3 size: 13 residues. CDR3 DNA: TGTGCCATCAGTGCGGGGGGCGGGGAGACCCAGTACTTC. It yields the protein CAISAGGGETQYF.

This clonotype was observed many times. The CDR3 region is CASSRSGAGELFF. The DNA of the CDR3 is TGTGCCAGCAGCCGTAGCGGGGCCGGGGAGCTGTTTTTT. The chain carries TRBV11-2 and TRBJ2-2; 8 bases align to TRBD2. Per the germline V gene, CDR1 is SGHAT and CDR2 is FQNNGV. Trimming removed 5 bases from V and 6 bases from J; junction bases left unmatched: 2. CDR3 length equals 13 residues.

The chain combines TRBV7-9 with TRBJ2-3, with D tentatively TRBD2 (5 bases). The CDR3 runs to 14 residues. Per the germline V gene, CDR1 is SEHNR and CDR2 is FQNEAQ (reference sequence). V shed 2 bases and J shed 4 bases, with 10 bases lying between them. Written as DNA, the CDR3 is TGTGCCAGCAGCTTATATAGCGTGGCAGATACGCAGTATTTT. This sequence encodes CASSLYSVADTQYF.

The table lists this clonotype with many counts. The chain joins TRBV7-2 to TRBJ1-5; 7 positions match TRBD1. CDR1 SGHTA and CDR2 FQGNSA come from the germline V gene. This CDR3 is 14 amino acids long. The junction had 1 base not matched to a gene; V was cut back by 3 bases and J by 2 bases. CDR3: CASSFQGGNQPQHF. As DNA, the CDR3 is TGTGCCAGCAGCTTCCAGGGGGGCAATCAGCCCCAGCATTTT.

The chain is built from TRBV6-5 and TRBJ2-4; D unclear. Looked up from germline, CDR1 is MNHEY and CDR2 is SVGAGI. The CDR3 is made up of 16 amino acids. The V and J ends lost 0 bases and 0 bases respectively, with 9 bases between them. This chain's CDR3 is CASSYSLGLAKNIQYF. The CDR3 bases are TGTGCCAGCAGTTACTCGTTGGGCTTAGCCAAAAACATTCAGTACTTC.

The chain couples TRBV29-1 to TRBJ1-2, with TRBD1 identical over 9 bases. V gave up 7 bases and J gave up 3 bases; unmatched junction bases: 6. Germline V lookup: CDR1 SQVTM, CDR2 ANQGSEA. This CDR3 is 13 amino acids long. CDR3 region: CSGRTGDHYGYTF. The CDR3 nucleotides are TGCAGCGGAAGGACAGGGGACCACTATGGCTACACCTTC.

This clonotype was recorded at least ten times. This sequence joins TRBV7-8 and TRBJ1-1; TRBD1 matches at 9 bases. Per germline, CDR1 SGHVS and CDR2 FQNEAQ. V gave up 5 bases and J gave up 1 base; unmatched junction bases: 11. The CDR3 sequence is 17 residues long. This CDR3 reads CASSTNPGQGTNTEAFF. CDR3 in DNA: TGTGCCAGCAGCACGAATCCGGGACAGGGAACGAACACTGAAGCTTTCTTT.

This chain links TRBV4-1 with TRBJ2-5; 8 nucleotides align to TRBD2. Losses at the gene ends were 4 bases for V and 4 bases for J; bases not matched to a gene: 11. Per germline, CDR1 MGHRA and CDR2 YSYEKL. CDR3 length: 16 residues. CDR3 protein: CASSPVRTSGRETQYF. The CDR3 DNA is TGCGCCAGCAGCCCCGTTCGAACTAGCGGCCGAGAGACCCAGTACTTC.

This clonotype was seen ten or more times. The rearrangement uses TRBV12-3 or TRBV12-4 and TRBJ2-1, with 12 bases matching TRBD1. V was clipped by 7 bases and J by 8 bases; unmatched bases: 6. The CDR3 sequence is 14 residues long. The CDR3 DNA reads as TGTGCCAGCATGGGGACAGGGGGCGGGGATGAGCAGTTCTTC. It yields the protein CASMGTGGGDEQFF.

This clonotype was observed many times. The chain couples TRBV20-1 to TRBJ2-7; D perhaps matches TRBD2 (6 bases). The length of the CDR3 is 15 residues. Germline assignment: CDR1 DFQATT and CDR2 SNEGSKA (reference sequence). Between the trimmed V and J ends, which lost 6 bases and 0 bases, there was a span of 18 bases. As DNA, the CDR3 is TGCAGTGCGTACTATTGGGACTCTACCTCCTACGAGCAGTACTTC. Its protein product is CSAYYWDSTSYEQYF.

CDR3 region: CASKLGRTEAFF. The CDR3 DNA reads TGTGCCAGTAAATTAGGGAGGACTGAAGCTTTCTTT. The V and J genes are TRBV19 and TRBJ1-1; the D is unclear. The CDR3 runs 12 residues. V shed 7 bases and J shed 5 bases, with 11 bases lying between them. In germline, CDR1 is LNHDA, CDR2 SQIVND (reference sequence).

This clonotype has a handful of counts. Here the CDR3 DNA reads TGTGCCAGCACCCTGGGTGTTCGTGGTGAAAAACTGTTTTTT. Protein product: CASTLGVRGEKLFF. The chain recombines TRBV28 with TRBJ1-4; no definite D call. V lost 7 bases to trimming and J lost 7 bases, with 16 bases between them. CDR3 length: 14 residues. Germline V gene lookup returns CDR1 MDHEN and CDR2 SYDVKM.

This chain uses TRBV3-1 with TRBJ2-7; D possibly uses TRBD1 or TRBD2 (6 bases each). The CDR3 sequence is 14 residues long. The germline gives CDR1 LGHDT, CDR2 YNNKEL (reference sequence). Between the trimmed V and J ends, which lost 5 bases and 5 bases, there was a span of 16 bases. The DNA for the CDR3 is TGTGCCAGCAGCAATTCCCCCGGGGGCGACGAGCAGTACTTC. Its translation: CASSNSPGGDEQYF.

This clonotype was observed a handful of times. The chain joins TRBV5-1 to TRBJ2-3; TRBD2 matches at 9 bases. The ends lost 3 bases at V and 2 bases at J; junction bases unmatched: 10. This CDR3 region has 17 residues. Per the germline V gene, CDR1 is SGHRS and CDR2 is YFSETQ. CDR3 residues: CASSSGSLAGTTDTQYF. CDR3 bases: TGCGCCAGCAGCTCGGGGTCACTAGCGGGCACCACAGATACGCAGTATTTT.

At least ten counts were recorded for this clonotype. The chain is built from TRBV18 and TRBJ2-4, with D perhaps matching TRBD2 (5 bases). The CDR3 length is 15 residues. CDR1 and CDR2 (germline): KGHSH, LQKENI. Trimming shortened V by 2 bases and J by 0 bases, and 8 bases separated the two germline ends. The CDR3 protein is CASSPRGLAKNIQYF. The CDR3 DNA sequence: TGTGCCAGCTCACCAAGAGGGTTAGCCAAAAACATTCAGTACTTC.